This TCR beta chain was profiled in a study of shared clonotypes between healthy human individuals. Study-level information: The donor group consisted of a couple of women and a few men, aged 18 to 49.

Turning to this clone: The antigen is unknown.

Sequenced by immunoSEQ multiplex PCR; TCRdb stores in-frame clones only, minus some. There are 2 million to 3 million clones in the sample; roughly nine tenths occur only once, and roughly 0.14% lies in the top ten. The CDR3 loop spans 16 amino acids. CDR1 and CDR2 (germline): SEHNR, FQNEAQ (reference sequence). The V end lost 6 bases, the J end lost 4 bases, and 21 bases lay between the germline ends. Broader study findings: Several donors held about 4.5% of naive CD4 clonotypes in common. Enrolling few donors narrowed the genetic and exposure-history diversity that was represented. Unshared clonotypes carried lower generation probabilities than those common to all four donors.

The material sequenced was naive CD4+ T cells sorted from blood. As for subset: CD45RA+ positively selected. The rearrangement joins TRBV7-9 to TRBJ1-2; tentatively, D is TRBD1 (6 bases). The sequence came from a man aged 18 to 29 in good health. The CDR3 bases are TGTGCCAGCAGTTTCCTCCCTACAGGGATCGGCTATGGCTACACCTTC. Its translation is CASSFLPTGIGYGYTF.